This TCR beta chain was sequenced in a study of blood T cell repertoires in COVID-19. Study background: From the United States, Italy and Spain came samples of acute and convalescent COVID-19. The analysed material was cDNA or gDNA that came from T cells, B-cell-depleted T cells, or PBMCs.

This clone was picked up one time. Original data processing: Reference gene primer amplification gave estimated nucleated cell counts. Only in-frame clones appear in the TCRdb table, and some are missing; sequencing was by immunoSEQ multiplex PCR. Clone size and the V and J calls come from that table; the DNA yielded D and trimming. This table holds roughly 68,000 clones, approximately 92% found once. V dropped 5 bases and J dropped 8 bases, with 12 bases sitting between them. This CDR3 region has 13 residues. Germline CDR1 is SGHTA and CDR2 is FQGTGA. This sequence originates from a woman in her 50s with active COVID-19. The rearrangement joins TRBV7-3 to TRBJ2-2; tentatively, D is TRBD2 (6 bases). The sequencing sample was made of peripheral blood. DNA for the CDR3: TGTGCCAGCAGCGCCGCCGCGGGAGGGGAGCTGTTTTTT. It codes for CASSAAAGGELFF.